The sequence of this TCR beta chain was determined in a study of T-cell reconstitution after alpha-beta-depleted transplantation in children. This clonotype was seen a few times. Looked up from germline, CDR1 is SGDLS and CDR2 is YYNGEE. Trimming pared 2 bases from V and 0 bases from J, leaving 14 bases between. The CDR3 contains 17 residues. Preparing the TCRbeta library involved the use of unique molecular identifiers. MiXCR, run by TCRdb on the PCR reads, gives a single entry per CDR3 protein. The sample includes over 400,000 distinct CDR3 sequences, under 15% of them seen just once. The sample in question was PBMCs from the stem cell graft donor, obtained from the stem cell graft. The chain joins TRBV9 to TRBJ2-2, with TRBD1 as a possible D gene (6 bases). The clonotype was recovered from a human donor who donated a stem cell graft to a child with combined immunodeficiency. The CDR3 DNA reads TGTGCCAGCAGCGTTAGACAGGAACCATCGAACACCGGGGAGCTGTTTTTT. This sequence encodes CASSVRQEPSNTGELFF.